This TCR beta chain was profiled in a study of T cell changes during pregnancy in multiple sclerosis. Germline CDR1 and CDR2: SGHAT and FQNNGV. V lost 6 bases and J lost 6; bases outside the gene matches: 12. The CDR3 sequence is 16 residues long. The repertoire was sequenced with immunoSEQ multiplex PCR; TCRdb's copy has only in-frame clones and lacks some. The data contain 20,000 to 25,000 clones, more than 75% of them singletons. Sample: CD8+ T cells from peripheral blood mononuclear cells, taken before pregnancy. V usage is TRBV11-2 and J usage is TRBJ1-4, with 8 bases matching TRBD1. The clonotype comes from a female donor with multiple sclerosis, enrolled in a pregnancy study. In DNA form, the CDR3 reads TGTGCCAGCAGACAGGGGGGGGACGAACTAGATGAAAAACTGTTTTTT. Protein product: CASRQGGDELDEKLFF.